The present entry profiles one T cell receptor (beta chain) with its context. The target of this receptor is not known. No base quality information exists; no much larger clone differs at one position. CDR1 and CDR2, looked up from the germline V gene (reference sequence), are LNHDA and SQIVND. The CDR3 numbers 11 residues from cysteine through phenylalanine. Solely the CDR3 DNA is kept, with 33 bases framed from the first base. V is pared back by 4 bases and J by 4 bases, with 2 bases lying between the germline termini. The data belong to a study of T cells in localized non-small cell lung cancer (dated by TCRdb to the early 2020s). Study-level background: T cell repertoires of some 240 early-stage NSCLC patients were analyzed, with tumors being compared against uninvolved tumor-adjacent lungs. The cohort was made up of a few hundred treatment-naive NSCLC patients whose localized lung tumors had been resected. A mean age of roughly 66 years was recorded for the NSCLC patients, of whom more than 120 were male and 90 to 110 were female.

Beyond this particular receptor, the publication reports: The highest T cell clonality was observed in uninvolved tumor-adjacent lung, where clonality exceeded that of tumor, suggesting that antigenic responses were more focused in uninvolved tumor-adjacent lung. A median of roughly 60 of the top 100 tumor clones were detected in paired uninvolved adjacent lung, and about 29 of these tumor clones were also found among the top 100 clones of the paired uninvolved adjacent lung. Because of the exploratory design, TCR variables were selected using unadjusted p-values without false-discovery rate correction. Higher blood T cell density associated with longer overall survival, while higher adjacent-lung clonality associated with shorter survival. Multi-region tumor sequencing was not performed, so intratumor heterogeneity could not be excluded.

At diagnosis, tumor, uninvolved tumor-adjacent lung and peripheral blood were collected and then preserved as a mix of FFPE and fresh-frozen material. For TCR repertoire profiling, blood samples were analyzed in the form of peripheral blood mononuclear cells. TCR beta CDR3 regions were sequenced from DNA using the immunoSEQ Assay. In the paper's pipeline: T cell density was computed as TCR beta template counts normalized to usable DNA estimated by amplifying housekeeping genes. Richness was estimated with the preseqR package, extrapolating to 400,000 templates for PBMC samples and 120,000 templates for tissue samples. Clonality was calculated as one minus Pielou's evenness. Tissue-enriched TCRs were identified by differential abundance testing using productive amino-acid clonotypes, minimum total count 5 and alpha 0.1. The Jaccard Index and the Morisita Overlap Index were used to measure how much the repertoires overlapped between compartments. GLIPH grouped TCR beta CDR3s together with public tetramer-defined viral CDR3s, and a viral motif had to include at least three viral sequences and also show V-gene enrichment. TCRdb's version of the immuneACCESS table is confined to in-frame rearrangements and falls short of the full clone set. An unresolved V gene accounts for under half of the shortfall where checked; the remainder is of unknown origin. That table gives V, J and clone size, and the DNA gave D and trimming. Counted in this sample were some 30,000 clones; 70% to 90% of them appeared once. Clones ranked in the top ten supply around 3% of the sample.

The sample here was peripheral blood, taken before any cancer treatment. The chain employs TRBV19 and TRBJ2-1; the D gene cannot be named for sure. The TCR originated in an older female donor with stage I lung adenocarcinoma. Here is the DNA: TGTGCCAGTAGTAAGTACAATGAGCAGTTCTTC. This translates into CASSKYNEQFF.